The 10 T cell receptor beta chains below all came from one sample that was sequenced in a study of blood T cell repertoires in COVID-19. Profiled with immunoSEQ multiplex PCR; TCRdb holds only in-frame clones, not every one. Among 70,000 or so clones, over 80% were seen once, and the ten largest hold 9.5% to 15%. The sequenced sample was peripheral blood. The receptor set was obtained from a man aged 45 to 65 with COVID-19, enrolled during active disease.

The V and J genes are TRBV5-5 and TRBJ2-4; no clear D. The CDR3 runs to 16 residues. Germline assignment: CDR1 SGHKS and CDR2 YYEKEE (reference sequence). Trimming took off 0 bases at V and 0 bases at J, with 10 bases between the two ends. Here the CDR3 reads CASSLGGVIAKNIQYF. The DNA for the CDR3 is TGTGCCAGCAGCTTGGGAGGCGTCATAGCCAAAAACATTCAGTACTTC.

This rearrangement joins TRBV18 to TRBJ1-1; TRBD1 matches 7 bases. From germline, CDR1 is KGHSH and CDR2 LQKENI. With V trimmed by 3 bases and J by 7 bases, 8 bases remained unmatched. CDR3 length: 14 residues. CDR3 coding DNA: TGTGCCAGCTCACCGCTGTCAGGGGACAGTGAAGCTTTCTTT. It is translated as CASSPLSGDSEAFF.

This clone was seen a handful of times. The CDR3 reads CSARDTGSQYF. The DNA of the CDR3 is TGCAGTGCTAGAGATACGGGGTCCCAGTACTTC. This rearrangement joins TRBV20-1 to TRBJ2-7; weak D call: TRBD2 (5 bases). The V and J ends lost 0 bases and 10 bases respectively, with 10 bases between them. The CDR3 consists of 11 residues. Germline CDR1 and CDR2: DFQATT and SNEGSKA (reference sequence).

V and J are TRBV3-1 (or the pseudogene TRBV3-2) and TRBJ1-3; D may be TRBD1 (5 bases). V gave up 4 bases and J gave up 9 bases, with 16 bases separating them. Germline CDR1 is LGHDT and CDR2 is YNNKEL (reference sequence). The CDR3 length is 14 residues. CDR3 in amino acids: CASSLRVQGGTIYF. The DNA for the CDR3 is TGTGCCAGCAGCCTTAGAGTCCAGGGAGGCACCATATATTTT.

A single count supports this clone. At one end the junction does not follow the germline gene, possibly because of a read error. The gene calls are TRBV2 and TRBJ2-1, with 8 bases aligning to TRBD2. The germline CDR1 and CDR2 sequences are SNHLY and FYNNEI. The CDR3 contains 13 residues. In DNA form, the CDR3 reads TGTGCCAGCAGGGAAGCGGGAGTCACTGAGCAGTTCTTC. It is translated as CASREAGVTEQFF.

This clone was picked up many times. This chain uses TRBV5-4 with TRBJ1-5; 9 bases line up with TRBD1. The CDR3 runs to 15 residues. V trimming: 5 bases; J trimming: 7 bases; junction bases outside the gene matches: 10. Germline V lookup: CDR1 SGHNT, CDR2 YYREEE (reference sequence). The CDR3 spells CASSQDRGVGQPQHF. The CDR3 coding sequence is TGTGCCAGCAGTCAGGACAGGGGCGTCGGACAGCCCCAGCATTTT.

This chain uses TRBV2 with TRBJ1-2, with 11 bases matching TRBD1. After removal of 7 bases from V and 7 bases from J, the junction contained 8 bases not matched to a gene. Per the germline V gene, CDR1 is SNHLY and CDR2 is FYNNEI. CDR3 length equals 14 residues. The CDR3 sequence is CASIRTGGAGGYTF. The CDR3 bases are TGTGCCAGCATTCGGACAGGGGGCGCAGGTGGCTACACCTTC.

In this sample, this clone turned up a few times. CDR3 sequence reads: CASSLLQGSNTGELFF. CDR3 bases: TGTGCCAGCAGTTTATTGCAGGGGTCAAACACCGGGGAGCTGTTTTTT. This rearrangement joins TRBV27 to TRBJ2-2, with a possible D match to TRBD1 (6 bases). The germline V and J ends were trimmed by 1 base and 2 bases, with 11 bases remaining between them. CDR1 is MNHEY, CDR2 SMNVEV, per germline (reference sequence). The CDR3 loop spans 16 amino acids.

This clone was found once. This chain connects TRBV7-3 to TRBJ2-7; D is ambiguous. Trimming took 5 bases from V and 7 from J, leaving 15 bases between them. The CDR3 loop spans 13 amino acids. Germline V CDR1 and CDR2: SGHTA, FQGTGA. The CDR3 coding sequence is TGTGCCAGCAGCAAAAACCCCGCGGCGGAGCAGTACTTC. Translation: CASSKNPAAEQYF.

The chain recombines TRBV20-1 with TRBJ1-5, with D possibly TRBD1 on 5 matching bases. This CDR3 region has 11 residues. Trimming left V 6 bases short and J 7 bases short, with 10 bases between. Germline CDR1 is DFQATT and CDR2 is SNEGSKA (reference sequence). The CDR3 protein is CSARAGQPQHF. The DNA of the CDR3 is TGCAGTGCCAGGGCAGGGCAGCCCCAGCATTTT.